A selection of T cell receptor beta chains follows, all from one sample in a study of PD-L1 blockade in urothelial cancer. Clones were read by immunoSEQ multiplex PCR, and TCRdb kept only the in-frame ones, dropping some. The data show some 42,000 clones, around 84% seen once. The starting material was PBMCs, obtained around atezolizumab (anti-PD-L1) treatment. The receptors derive from a man between 65 and 85 years old with urothelial cancer. Each CDR3 is given with its conserved first and last residue. The D gene is left open where the match is weak. Clone size, where shown, is once, few, many, or a class for clones that have expanded.

j_call d_call clone_size v_call cdr3_nt cdr3_aa
TRBJ1-3 TRBD1 - TRBV13 TGTGCCAGCAGCCAGGACAGGTCCTCTGGAAACACCATATATTTT CASSQDRSSGNTIYF
TRBJ2-7 TRBD1 few TRBV5-1 TGCGCCAGCAGCAGGGACAGGGCTACCTACGAGCAGTACTTC CASSRDRATYEQYF
TRBJ1-5 - - TRBV15 TGTGCCACCAGCAGACCCGGAGCCTCGCCCCAGCATTTT CATSRPGASPQHF
TRBJ2-7 - - TRBV7-9 TGTGCCAGCAGCTTATACTACGAGCAGTACTTC CASSLYYEQYF
TRBJ1-5 TRBD1 - TRBV28 TGTGCCAGCAGTCCAATAACACAGGGGCATCAGCCCCAGCATTTT CASSPITQGHQPQHF
TRBJ2-7 - - TRBV2 TGTGCCAGCAAACAGGGATACGAGCAGTACTTC CASKQGYEQYF
TRBJ1-5 TRBD1 - TRBV7-8 TGTGCCAGCAGCTTAGGGGCCTCCGGGACAGGGGATCAGCCCCAGCATTTT CASSLGASGTGDQPQHF
TRBJ2-7 TRBD2 many TRBV30 TGTGCCTGGAGTGGACTAGCGGGAGACGAGCAGTACTTC CAWSGLAGDEQYF
TRBJ2-5 - few TRBV9 TGTGCCAGCAGCGGTCGGACAGAGCAAGAGACCCAGTACTTC CASSGRTEQETQYF
TRBJ1-6 - - TRBV4-2 TGTGCCAGCAGCCAAGATAAAAGGACTACCCTTAATTCACCCCTCCACTTT CASSQDKRTTLNSPLHF
TRBJ1-1 TRBD1 few TRBV19 TGTGCCAGTAGTATGAGGGGGCTCAACACTGAAGCTTTCTTT CASSMRGLNTEAFF